These 14 T cell receptor beta chains were all obtained from the same sample, sequenced in a study of T cells in Graves' hyperthyroidism and ophthalmopathy. RNA transcripts yielded amplified TCR beta CDR3 regions. During a first-round RT-PCR of the TCR CDR3, the HTBI primer set was used. TCRdb redid the calling of the multiplex PCR reads with MiXCR, one entry per CDR3 protein. The repertoire includes about 59,000 distinct CDR3 sequences, approximately 53% of them detected once, and approximately 3.6% sits in the top ten. Sequenced sample: blood. The receptors stem from a woman aged 55-70 years with Graves' ophthalmopathy.

Many counts were recorded for this clonotype. The rearrangement uses TRBV29-1 and TRBJ1-1, with a possible D match to TRBD1 (6 bases). The germline V and J ends were trimmed by 6 bases and 1 base, with 18 bases remaining between them. CDR1 and CDR2 from the germline V gene are SQVTM and ANQGSEA. This CDR3 region has 15 residues. CDR3 in amino acids: CSVKGGREGNTEAFF. Here the CDR3 DNA reads TGCAGCGTCAAGGGGGGCAGGGAGGGGAACACTGAAGCTTTCTTT.

The J gene is TRBJ1-2, the V gene TRBV7-2, with D unresolved. The length of the CDR3 is 15 residues. CDR1 is SGHTA and CDR2 is FQGNSA in the germline V gene. V lost 5 bases to trimming and J lost 4 bases, with 17 bases between them. The CDR3 sequence: CASSDRVEGSYGYTF. CDR3 coding DNA: TGTGCCAGCAGCGATCGGGTTGAGGGTTCCTATGGCTACACCTTC.

This clonotype was counted a few times. This rearrangement joins TRBV18 to TRBJ1-5; 7 bases map to TRBD1. In germline, CDR1 is KGHSH, CDR2 LQKENI. The CDR3 is 14 residues long. Germline trimming cut 2 bases from V and 7 bases from J; bases unmatched to any gene: 5. The CDR3 sequence is CASSPTQGTQPQHF. In DNA, the CDR3 is TGTGCCAGCTCACCAACACAGGGGACCCAGCCCCAGCATTTT.

The chain couples TRBV20-1 to TRBJ2-7, with 7 bases matching TRBD2. J lost 2 bases, V lost 3 bases, and 4 bases had no gene match. The germline V gene has CDR1 DFQATT and CDR2 SNEGSKA (reference sequence). CDR3 size: 13 residues. The CDR3 DNA reads as TGCAGTGCTAGGGTCAGCGGGACCTACGAGCAGTACTTC. This encodes CSARVSGTYEQYF.

This sequence joins TRBV20-1 and TRBJ1-5; the D is unclear. From germline, CDR1 is DFQATT and CDR2 SNEGSKA (reference sequence). Between the trimmed V and J ends, which lost 0 bases and 6 bases, there was a span of 0 bases. The CDR3 consists of 10 residues. The CDR3 here is CSARDQPQHF. The CDR3 nucleotides read TGCAGTGCTAGAGATCAGCCCCAGCATTTT.

The chain carries TRBV19 and TRBJ2-2, with D possibly TRBD1 on 5 matching bases. The germline gives CDR1 LNHDA, CDR2 SQIVND (reference sequence). The CDR3 sequence is 14 residues long. V was clipped by 7 bases and J by 0 bases, with 9 bases between them. This CDR3 is CASISTANTGELFF. The CDR3 nucleotides read TGTGCCAGTATTTCGACAGCGAACACCGGGGAGCTGTTTTTT.

Regarding this clonotype: No conserved phenylalanine or tryptophan ends this CDR3, so it is likely a read error. The chain carries TRBV7-6 and TRBJ1-1; tentative D call: TRBD1 (6 bases). CDR1 SGHVS and CDR2 FNYEAQ come from the germline V gene. V was pared by 0 bases and J by 5 bases, with 13 bases between. CDR3 length: 15 amino acids. The CDR3 region is CASSLAAGEETEAFS. The CDR3 DNA is TGTGCCAGCAGCTTAGCGGCAGGGGAGGAAACTGAAGCTTTCTCT.

The CDR3 region is CSAREGGQGHTDTQYF. The CDR3 DNA is TGCAGTGCTAGAGAGGGGGGACAGGGCCACACAGATACGCAGTACTTC. The chain links TRBV20-1 to TRBJ2-7; 9 bases are shared with TRBD1. This CDR3 contains 16 residues. Germline loops: CDR1 DFQATT, CDR2 SNEGSKA (reference sequence). Trimming removed 0 bases from V and 9 bases from J; junction bases left unmatched: 15.

The chain combines TRBV7-3 with TRBJ2-5, with a possible D match to TRBD1 (6 bases). There are 14 residues in the CDR3. Germline loops: CDR1 SGHTA, CDR2 FQGTGA. V lost 11 bases and J 3 bases, leaving 19 bases between the germline ends. For the CDR3, the DNA is TGTGCCGGCGGACAGTCTGTGTTGAAAGAGACCCAGTACTTC. Translated, it gives CAGGQSVLKETQYF. Full variable domain (remainder filled in from reference TRBV7-3 and TRBJ2-5): GAGVSQTPSNKVTEKGKYVELRCDPISGHTALYWYRQSLGQGPEFLIYFQGTGAADDSGLPNDRFFAVRPEGSVSTLKIQRTERGDSAVYLCAGGQSVLKETQYFGPGTRLLVL.

This clonotype was seen a handful of times. The gene calls are TRBV25-1 and TRBJ2-7; 7 nucleotides match TRBD2. Germline V gene sequence: CDR1 MGHDK, CDR2 SYGVNS. V was pared by 7 bases and J by 1 base, with 22 bases of the junction left unmatched. CDR3 length: 19 residues. The CDR3 spells CASMSSAPHSGRLSYEQYF. The DNA of the CDR3 is TGTGCCAGCATGTCCTCAGCCCCACATAGCGGGCGTTTATCCTACGAGCAGTACTTC.

In this sample, this clonotype turned up many times. The rearrangement uses TRBV6-2 or TRBV6-3 and TRBJ2-3; D perhaps matches TRBD1 (5 bases). Trimming left V 5 bases short and J 4 bases short, with 16 bases between. The germline CDR1 and CDR2 sequences are MNHEY and SVGEGT. The CDR3 covers 15 residues. The CDR3 spells CASSHFDRQPDTQYF. In DNA, the CDR3 is TGTGCCAGCAGTCATTTCGATCGACAGCCAGATACGCAGTATTTT.

The rearrangement joins TRBV10-2 to TRBJ2-2, with D possibly matching TRBD2 (5 bases). The germline V gene encodes CDR1 WSHSY and CDR2 SAAADI. V lost 7 bases to trimming and J lost 5 bases, with 17 bases between them. The CDR3 is 15 residues long. CDR3 loop: CASIALASWTGELFF. The CDR3 DNA sequence: TGCGCCAGCATCGCTCTAGCCTCGTGGACCGGGGAGCTGTTTTTT.

This clonotype was recorded at least ten times. The J gene is TRBJ1-4, the V gene TRBV5-1, with D possibly being TRBD1 (5 bases). The CDR3 is 15 residues long. CDR1 and CDR2 from the germline V gene are SGHRS and YFSETQ. Trimming cost V 0 bases and J 8 bases, with 14 bases left between them. CDR3 nucleotides: TGCGCCAGCAGCTTGGCCTCGGGGGATGGAGAAAAACTGTTTTTT. It is translated as CASSLASGDGEKLFF. The full variable domain, in which reference TRBV5-1 and TRBJ1-4 provide the parts outside the CDR3, is KAGVTQTPRYLIKTRGQQVTLSCSPISGHRSVSWYQQTPGQGLQFLFEYFSETQRNKGNFPGRFSGRQFSNSRSEMNVSTLELGDSALYLCASSLASGDGEKLFFGSGTQLSVL.

This clonotype came up many times. The chain recombines TRBV14 with TRBJ2-1, with a possible D match to TRBD2 (5 bases). This CDR3 is built from 16 residues. Trimming took 0 bases from V and 3 from J, leaving 12 bases between them. Germline V gives CDR1 SGHDN, CDR2 FVKESK. The DNA for the CDR3 is TGTGCCAGCAGCCAAGATCGAGGGAGCCTCTACAATGAGCAGTTCTTC. Translating it yields CASSQDRGSLYNEQFF.